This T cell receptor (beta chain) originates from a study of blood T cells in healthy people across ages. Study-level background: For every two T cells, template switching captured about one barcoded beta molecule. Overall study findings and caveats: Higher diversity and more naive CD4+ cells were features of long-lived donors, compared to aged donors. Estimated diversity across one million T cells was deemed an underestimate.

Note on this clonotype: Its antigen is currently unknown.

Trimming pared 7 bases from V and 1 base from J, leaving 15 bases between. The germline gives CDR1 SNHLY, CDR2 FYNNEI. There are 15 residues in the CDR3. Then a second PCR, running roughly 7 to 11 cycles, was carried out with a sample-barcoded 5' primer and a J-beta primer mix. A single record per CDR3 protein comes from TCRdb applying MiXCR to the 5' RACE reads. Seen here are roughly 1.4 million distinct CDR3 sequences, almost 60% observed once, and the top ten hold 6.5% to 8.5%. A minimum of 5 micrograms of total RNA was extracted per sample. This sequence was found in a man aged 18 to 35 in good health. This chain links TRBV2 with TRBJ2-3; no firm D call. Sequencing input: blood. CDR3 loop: CASTLRRTRTDTQYF. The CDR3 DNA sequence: TGTGCCAGCACCTTACGTCGAACCCGCACAGATACGCAGTATTTT. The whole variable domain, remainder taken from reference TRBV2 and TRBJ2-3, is EPEVTQTPSHQVTQMGQEVILRCVPISNHLYFYWYRQILGQKVEFLVSFYNNEISEKSEIFDDQFSVERPDGSNFTLKIRSTKLEDSAMYFCASTLRRTRTDTQYFGPGTRLTVL.